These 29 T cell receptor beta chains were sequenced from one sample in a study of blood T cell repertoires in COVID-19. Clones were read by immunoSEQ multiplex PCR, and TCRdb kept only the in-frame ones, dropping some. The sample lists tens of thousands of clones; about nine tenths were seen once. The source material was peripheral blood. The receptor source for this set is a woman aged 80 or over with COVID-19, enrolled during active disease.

The CDR3 DNA reads as TGTGCCAGCAGCTTAATTCGTAACACTGAAGCTTTCTTT. Its protein product is CASSLIRNTEAFF. The V gene is TRBV7-3, the J gene TRBJ1-1; D is uncertain. The CDR3 runs 13 residues. V lost 1 base and J 2 bases, leaving 5 bases between the germline ends. Germline values: CDR1 SGHTA, CDR2 FQGTGA.

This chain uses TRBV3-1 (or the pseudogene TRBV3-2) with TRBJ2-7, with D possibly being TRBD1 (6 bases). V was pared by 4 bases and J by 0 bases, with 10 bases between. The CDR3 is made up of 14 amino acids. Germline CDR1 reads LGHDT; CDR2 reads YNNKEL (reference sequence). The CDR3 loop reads CASSPRTASYEQYF. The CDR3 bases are TGTGCCAGCAGCCCCCGGACAGCCTCCTACGAGCAGTACTTC.

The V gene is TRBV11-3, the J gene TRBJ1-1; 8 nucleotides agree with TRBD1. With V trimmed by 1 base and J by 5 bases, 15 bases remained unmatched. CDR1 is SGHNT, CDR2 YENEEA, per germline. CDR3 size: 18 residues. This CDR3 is CASSLGLGQVHQHTEAFF. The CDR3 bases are TGTGCCAGCAGCTTAGGGTTGGGACAGGTCCATCAACATACTGAAGCTTTCTTT.

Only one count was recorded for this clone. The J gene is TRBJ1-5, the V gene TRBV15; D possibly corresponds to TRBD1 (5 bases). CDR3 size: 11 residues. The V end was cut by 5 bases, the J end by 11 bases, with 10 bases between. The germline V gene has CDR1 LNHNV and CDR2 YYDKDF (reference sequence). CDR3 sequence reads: CATSGGWAQHF. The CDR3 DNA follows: TGTGCCACCAGCGGGGGGTGGGCCCAGCATTTT.

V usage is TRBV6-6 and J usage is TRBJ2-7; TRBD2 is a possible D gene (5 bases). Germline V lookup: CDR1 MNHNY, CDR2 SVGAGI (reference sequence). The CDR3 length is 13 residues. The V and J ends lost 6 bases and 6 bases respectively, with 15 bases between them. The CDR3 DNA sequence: TGTGCCAGCAGCCTAGTAAGCGGTGGCGAGCAGTACTTC. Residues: CASSLVSGGEQYF.

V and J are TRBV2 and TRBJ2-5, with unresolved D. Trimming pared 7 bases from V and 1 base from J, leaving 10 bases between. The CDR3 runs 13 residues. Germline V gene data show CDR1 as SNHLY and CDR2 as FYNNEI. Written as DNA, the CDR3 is TGTGCCAGCAACCTAAAAGCCCAAGAGACCCAGTACTTC. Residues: CASNLKAQETQYF.

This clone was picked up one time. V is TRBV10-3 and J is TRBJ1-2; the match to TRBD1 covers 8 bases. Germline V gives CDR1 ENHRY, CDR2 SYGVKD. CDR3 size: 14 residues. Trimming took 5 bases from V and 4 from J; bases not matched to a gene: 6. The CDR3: CAISPDREAYGYTF. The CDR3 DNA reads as TGTGCCATCAGTCCGGACAGGGAGGCCTATGGCTACACCTTC.

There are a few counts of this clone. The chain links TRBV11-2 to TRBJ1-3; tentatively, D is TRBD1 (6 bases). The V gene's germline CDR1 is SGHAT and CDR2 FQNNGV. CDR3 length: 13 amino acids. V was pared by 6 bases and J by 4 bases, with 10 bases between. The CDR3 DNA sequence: TGTGCCAGCAGATCAGGGGAAGGAAACACCATATATTTT. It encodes CASRSGEGNTIYF.

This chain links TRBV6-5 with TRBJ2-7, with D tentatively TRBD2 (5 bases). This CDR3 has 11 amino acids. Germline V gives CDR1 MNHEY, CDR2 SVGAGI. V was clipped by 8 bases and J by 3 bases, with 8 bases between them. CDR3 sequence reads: CASWEYYEQYF. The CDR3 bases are TGTGCCAGCTGGGAGTACTACGAGCAGTACTTC.

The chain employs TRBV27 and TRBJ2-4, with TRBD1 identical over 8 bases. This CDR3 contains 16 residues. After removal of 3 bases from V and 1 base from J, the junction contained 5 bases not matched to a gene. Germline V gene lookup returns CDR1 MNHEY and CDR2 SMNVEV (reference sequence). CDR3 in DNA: TGTGCCAGCAGTTTGTCAGGGGGCATGGCCAAAAACATTCAGTACTTC. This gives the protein CASSLSGGMAKNIQYF.

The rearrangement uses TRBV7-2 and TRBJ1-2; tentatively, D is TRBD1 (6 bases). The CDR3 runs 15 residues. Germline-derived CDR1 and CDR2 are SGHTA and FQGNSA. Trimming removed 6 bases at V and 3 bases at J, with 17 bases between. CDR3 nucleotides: TGTGCCAGCAGGCCAACAGGGCAGGCCGACTATGGCTACACCTTC. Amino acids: CASRPTGQADYGYTF. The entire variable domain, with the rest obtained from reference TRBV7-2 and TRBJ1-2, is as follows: GAGVSQSPSNKVTEKGKDVELRCDPISGHTALYWYRQSLGQGLEFLIYFQGNSAPDKSGLPSDRFSAERTGGSVSTLTIQRTQQEDSAVYLCASRPTGQADYGYTFGSGTRLTVV.

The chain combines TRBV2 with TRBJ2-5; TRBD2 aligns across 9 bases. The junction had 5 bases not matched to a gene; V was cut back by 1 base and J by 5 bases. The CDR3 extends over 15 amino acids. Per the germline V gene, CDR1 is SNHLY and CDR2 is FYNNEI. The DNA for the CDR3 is TGTGCCAGCAGTGAAGGTAGCGGGGGCCCTGAGACCCAGTACTTC. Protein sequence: CASSEGSGGPETQYF.

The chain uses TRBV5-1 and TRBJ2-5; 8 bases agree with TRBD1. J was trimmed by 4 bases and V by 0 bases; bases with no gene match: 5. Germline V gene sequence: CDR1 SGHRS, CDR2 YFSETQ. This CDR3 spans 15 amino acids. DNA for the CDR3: TGCGCCAGCAGCTTGGCGGGGCAGGGGGCAGAGACCCAGTACTTC. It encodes CASSLAGQGAETQYF. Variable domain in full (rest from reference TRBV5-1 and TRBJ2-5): KAGVTQTPRYLIKTRGQQVTLSCSPISGHRSVSWYQQTPGQGLQFLFEYFSETQRNKGNFPGRFSGRQFSNSRSEMNVSTLELGDSALYLCASSLAGQGAETQYFGPGTRLLVL.

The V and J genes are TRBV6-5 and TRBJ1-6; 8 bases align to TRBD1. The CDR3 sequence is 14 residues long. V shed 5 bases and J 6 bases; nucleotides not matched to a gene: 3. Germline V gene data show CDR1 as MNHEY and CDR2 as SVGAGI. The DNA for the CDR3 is TGTGCCAGCAGTATTCAGGGGGCTAATTCACCCCTCCACTTT. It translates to CASSIQGANSPLHF.

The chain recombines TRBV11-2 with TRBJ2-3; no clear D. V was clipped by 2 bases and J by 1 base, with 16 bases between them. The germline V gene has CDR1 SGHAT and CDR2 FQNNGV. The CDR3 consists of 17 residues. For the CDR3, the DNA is TGTGCCAGCAGCTTATCTTCCTTCCTACGGGGCACAGATACGCAGTATTTT. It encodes CASSLSSFLRGTDTQYF.

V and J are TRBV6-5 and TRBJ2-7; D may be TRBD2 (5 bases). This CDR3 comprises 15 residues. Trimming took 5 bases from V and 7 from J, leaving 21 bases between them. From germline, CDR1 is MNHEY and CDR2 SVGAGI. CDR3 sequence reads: CASSPLNTGRGEQYF. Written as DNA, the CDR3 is TGTGCCAGCAGTCCCTTAAACACGGGGAGAGGTGAGCAGTACTTC.

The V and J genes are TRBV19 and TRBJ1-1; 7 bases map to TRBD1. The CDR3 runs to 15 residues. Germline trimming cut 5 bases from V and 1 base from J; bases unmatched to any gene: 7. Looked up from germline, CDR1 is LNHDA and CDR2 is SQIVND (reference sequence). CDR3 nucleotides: TGTGCCAGTAGTTCTGACAGGGCGGGGAACACTGAAGCTTTCTTT. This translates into CASSSDRAGNTEAFF.

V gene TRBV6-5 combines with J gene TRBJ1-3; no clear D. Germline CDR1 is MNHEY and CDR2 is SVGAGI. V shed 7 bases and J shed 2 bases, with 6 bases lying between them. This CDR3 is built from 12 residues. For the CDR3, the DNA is TGTGCCAGCACAAATCCTGGAAACACCATATATTTT. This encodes CASTNPGNTIYF.

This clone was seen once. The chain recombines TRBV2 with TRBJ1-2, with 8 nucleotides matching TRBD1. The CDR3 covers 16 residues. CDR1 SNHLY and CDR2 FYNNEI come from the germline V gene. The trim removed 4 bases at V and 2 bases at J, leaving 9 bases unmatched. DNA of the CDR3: TGTGCCAGCAGTGGAGAGGGCAGGGGGCACAACTATGGCTACACCTTC. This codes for CASSGEGRGHNYGYTF.

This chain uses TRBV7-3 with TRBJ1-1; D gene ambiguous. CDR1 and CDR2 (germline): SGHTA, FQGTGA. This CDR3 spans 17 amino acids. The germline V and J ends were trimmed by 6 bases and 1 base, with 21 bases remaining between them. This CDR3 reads CASSRWFWAQTNTEAFF. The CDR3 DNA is TGTGCCAGCAGTCGGTGGTTCTGGGCGCAGACGAACACTGAAGCTTTCTTT.

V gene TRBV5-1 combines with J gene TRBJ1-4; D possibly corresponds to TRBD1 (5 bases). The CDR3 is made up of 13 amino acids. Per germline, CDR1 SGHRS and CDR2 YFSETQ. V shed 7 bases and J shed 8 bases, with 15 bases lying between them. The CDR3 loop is CASSSRGREKLFF. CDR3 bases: TGCGCCAGCTCATCAAGGGGAAGAGAAAAACTGTTTTTT. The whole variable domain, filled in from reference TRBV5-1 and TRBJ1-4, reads KAGVTQTPRYLIKTRGQQVTLSCSPISGHRSVSWYQQTPGQGLQFLFEYFSETQRNKGNFPGRFSGRQFSNSRSEMNVSTLELGDSALYLCASSSRGREKLFFGSGTQLSVL.

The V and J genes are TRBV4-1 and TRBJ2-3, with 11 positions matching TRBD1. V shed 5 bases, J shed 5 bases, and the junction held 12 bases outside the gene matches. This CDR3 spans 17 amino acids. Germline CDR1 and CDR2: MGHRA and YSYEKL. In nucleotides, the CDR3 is TGCGCCAGCAGCTTCCGCCATGGGGGACAGGGGGTAGATACGCAGTATTTT. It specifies CASSFRHGGQGVDTQYF.

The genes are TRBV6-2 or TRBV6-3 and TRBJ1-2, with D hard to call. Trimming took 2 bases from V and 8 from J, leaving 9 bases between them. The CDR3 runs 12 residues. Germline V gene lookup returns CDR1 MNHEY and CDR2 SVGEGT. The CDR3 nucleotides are TGTGCCAGCAGTTACGGAGGGTTGGGCTACACCTTC. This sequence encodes CASSYGGLGYTF.

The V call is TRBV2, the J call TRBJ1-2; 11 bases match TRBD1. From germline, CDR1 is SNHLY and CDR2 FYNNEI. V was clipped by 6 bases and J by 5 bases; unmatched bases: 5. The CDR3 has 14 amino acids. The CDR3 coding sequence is TGTGCCAGCAGCCGGACAGGGGGCTCATATGGCTACACCTTC. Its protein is CASSRTGGSYGYTF.

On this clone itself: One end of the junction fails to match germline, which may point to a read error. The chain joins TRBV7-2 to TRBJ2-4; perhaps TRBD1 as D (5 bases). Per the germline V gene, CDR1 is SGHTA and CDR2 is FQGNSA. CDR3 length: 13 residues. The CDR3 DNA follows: TGTGCCAGCAGCCCTGGGGCTGGATTTGTAGTCCACTTC. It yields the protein CASSPGAGFVVHF. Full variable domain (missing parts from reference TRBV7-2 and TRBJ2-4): GAGVSQSPSNKVTEKGKDVELRCDPISGHTALYWYRQSLGQGLEFLIYFQGNSAPDKSGLPSDRFSAERTGGSVSTLTIQRTQQEDSAVYLCASSPGAGFVVHFGAGTRLSVL.

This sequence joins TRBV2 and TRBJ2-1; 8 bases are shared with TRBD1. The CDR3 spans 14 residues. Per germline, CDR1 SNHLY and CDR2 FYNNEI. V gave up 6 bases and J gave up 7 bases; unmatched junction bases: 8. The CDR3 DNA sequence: TGTGCCAGCAGGGGACAGGTAGAGGGAAATGAGCAGTTCTTC. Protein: CASRGQVEGNEQFF. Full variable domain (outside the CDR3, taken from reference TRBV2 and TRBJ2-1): EPEVTQTPSHQVTQMGQEVILRCVPISNHLYFYWYRQILGQKVEFLVSFYNNEISEKSEIFDDQFSVERPDGSNFTLKIRSTKLEDSAMYFCASRGQVEGNEQFFGPGTRLTVL.

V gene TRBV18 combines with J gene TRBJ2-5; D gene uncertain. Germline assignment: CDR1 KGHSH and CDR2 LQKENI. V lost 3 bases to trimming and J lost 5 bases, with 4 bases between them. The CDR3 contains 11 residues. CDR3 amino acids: CASSPRETQYF. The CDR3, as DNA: TGTGCCAGCTCACCCCGGGAGACCCAGTACTTC.

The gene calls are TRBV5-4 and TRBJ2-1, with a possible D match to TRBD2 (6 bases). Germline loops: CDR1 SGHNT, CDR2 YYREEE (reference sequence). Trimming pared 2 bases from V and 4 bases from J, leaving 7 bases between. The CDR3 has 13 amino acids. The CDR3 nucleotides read TGTGCCAGCAGCTTCCGGGGGTACAATGAGCAGTTCTTC. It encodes CASSFRGYNEQFF.

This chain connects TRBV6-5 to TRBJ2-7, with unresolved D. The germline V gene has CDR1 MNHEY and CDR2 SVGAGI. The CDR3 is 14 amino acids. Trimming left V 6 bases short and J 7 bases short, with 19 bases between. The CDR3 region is CASSLTPEYREQYF. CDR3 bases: TGTGCCAGCAGCCTAACCCCTGAGTATCGGGAGCAGTACTTC.